One sample yielded the 11 T cell receptor beta chains listed below, sequenced in a study of blood T cell repertoires in COVID-19. Sequencing used immunoSEQ multiplex PCR; TCRdb keeps in-frame clones, though not all of them. Of approximately 200,000 clones listed, over 75% were seen once; the top ten hold 4.5% to 5.5%. Sample: peripheral blood. Receptors were obtained from a human donor in a cohort sampled during active COVID-19.

This clone was found a few times. In nucleotides, the CDR3 is TGTGCCAGCAGTCCAGACCCCGACAGCCTTTTGGGGGAGCAGTACTTC. As protein: CASSPDPDSLLGEQYF. The J gene is TRBJ2-7, the V gene TRBV3-1 (or the pseudogene TRBV3-2), with a weak D call TRBD1 (5 bases). This CDR3 comprises 16 residues. Trimming removed 6 bases from V and 7 bases from J, with 25 bases in between. Germline lookup yields CDR1 LGHDT and CDR2 YNNKEL (reference sequence).

The gene calls are TRBV19 and TRBJ1-2; 7 bases are a match to TRBD1. The length of the CDR3 is 14 residues. Losses at the gene ends were 4 bases for V and 3 bases for J; bases not matched to a gene: 5. The germline V gene encodes CDR1 LNHDA and CDR2 SQIVND (reference sequence). For the CDR3, the DNA is TGTGCCAGTAGTAAACCGGGACAGCACTATGGCTACACCTTC. Translation: CASSKPGQHYGYTF.

The chain links TRBV7-3 to TRBJ2-3; D remains unclear. Germline V gives CDR1 SGHTA, CDR2 FQGTGA. CDR3 length: 13 amino acids. The V and J ends lost 5 bases and 0 bases respectively, with 6 bases between them. This CDR3 reads CASSPSSTDTQYF. CDR3 in DNA: TGTGCCAGCAGCCCCTCTAGCACAGATACGCAGTATTTT.

The V and J genes are TRBV9 and TRBJ2-2, with 7 nucleotides matching TRBD1. This CDR3 region has 14 residues. The germline gives CDR1 SGDLS, CDR2 YYNGEE. Losses at the gene ends were 0 bases for V and 6 bases for J; bases not matched to a gene: 2. The CDR3 coding sequence is TGTGCCAGCAGCGTAGACAGGGGCCCCGGGGAGCTGTTTTTT. This sequence encodes CASSVDRGPGELFF.

The CDR3 region is CASSYPRLAGGSSYNEQFF. DNA of the CDR3: TGTGCCAGCAGCTACCCCCGGCTAGCGGGAGGGAGCTCCTACAATGAGCAGTTCTTC. The rearrangement links TRBV7-9 to TRBJ2-1, with 12 bases that match TRBD2. With 4 bases clipped from V and 0 bases from J, the junction kept 10 bases outside the gene matches. CDR3 length: 19 residues. Germline V lookup: CDR1 SEHNR, CDR2 FQNEAQ (reference sequence).

The chain links TRBV18 to TRBJ1-1, with 8 bases aligning to TRBD1. The V and J ends lost 6 bases and 11 bases, in that order; junction bases with no gene match: 8. Germline CDR1 is KGHSH and CDR2 is LQKENI. The CDR3 spans 12 residues. The CDR3 region is CASSQTTGVAFF. In DNA form, the CDR3 reads TGTGCCAGCTCGCAGACGACAGGGGTGGCTTTCTTT.

The chain links TRBV19 to TRBJ2-3, with 7 bases that match TRBD2. The CDR3 loop spans 15 amino acids. Germline CDR1 LNHDA, CDR2 SQIVND (reference sequence). Losses at the gene ends were 4 bases for V and 1 base for J; bases not matched to a gene: 5. The CDR3, as DNA: TGTGCCAGTAGTAAGGCGGGAGTGGGCACAGATACGCAGTATTTT. It specifies CASSKAGVGTDTQYF.

The V and J genes are TRBV27 and TRBJ2-7; perhaps TRBD1 as D (6 bases). From germline, CDR1 is MNHEY and CDR2 SMNVEV (reference sequence). Trimming took 3 bases from V and 7 from J, leaving 16 bases between them. The CDR3 loop spans 14 amino acids. CDR3 DNA sequence: TGTGCCAGCAGTTTTGGCGCAGGGGTGGGAGAGCAGTACTTC. Encoded protein: CASSFGAGVGEQYF.

The rearrangement uses TRBV9 and TRBJ2-6, with 7 nucleotides matching TRBD2. The CDR3 totals 18 residues. The V segment lost 4 bases and the J segment 0 bases; nucleotides outside the gene matches: 10. Per the germline V gene, CDR1 is SGDLS and CDR2 is YYNGEE. The CDR3 spells CASSSILAFNSGANVLTF. The CDR3 DNA reads as TGTGCCAGCAGCTCCATACTAGCGTTCAACTCTGGGGCCAACGTCCTGACTTTC.

The chain employs TRBV5-6 and TRBJ2-5; 7 bases line up with TRBD2. The J segment lost 5 bases and the V segment lost 1 base, leaving 14 bases of the junction unmatched. CDR1 and CDR2 (germline): SGHDT, YYEEEE. The CDR3 extends over 17 amino acids. The CDR3 nucleotides read TGTGCCAGCAGCTTGCGTGGGAACGGAGCGGGAATGGAGACCCAGTACTTC. As protein: CASSLRGNGAGMETQYF.

As for this clone: Other nucleotide sequences in the sample specify the same CDR3. This rearrangement joins TRBV14 to TRBJ2-7, with D hard to call. There are 13 residues in the CDR3. CDR1 SGHDN and CDR2 FVKESK come from the germline V gene. V was pared by 1 base and J by 0 bases, with 4 bases between. DNA of the CDR3: TGTGCCAGCAGCCAAGTCTCCTCCTACGAGCAGTACTTC. Encoded protein: CASSQVSSYEQYF.